Following are 6 T cell receptor beta chains from one sample sequenced in a study of control samples from healthy donors and cancer patients. TCRdb's table, derived via immunoSEQ multiplex PCR, lists solely in-frame clones and lacks some. The sample has approximately 120,000 clones, over 75% seen once. Source material: blood. Receptors originate from a human donor in good health. The donor label of this sample is uncertain.

In its sample, this clone was seen a few times. V and J are TRBV19 and TRBJ1-5, with D hard to call. This CDR3 has 12 amino acids. In germline, CDR1 is LNHDA, CDR2 SQIVND (reference sequence). V lost 6 bases and J 11 bases, leaving 14 bases between the germline ends. The CDR3 here is CASSKRDRAQHF. The CDR3 coding sequence is TGTGCCAGTAGCAAGAGGGATCGAGCCCAGCATTTT.

The rearrangement uses TRBV6-4 and TRBJ2-1, with D perhaps matching TRBD2 (5 bases). The CDR3 runs 17 residues. Germline loops: CDR1 MRHNA, CDR2 SNTAGT. V gave up 0 bases and J gave up 4 bases, with 16 bases separating them. CDR3 sequence (DNA): TGTGCCAGCAGTGACTCAAGGACTGGAAGTGGGTACAATGAGCAGTTCTTC. It is translated as CASSDSRTGSGYNEQFF.

This sequence joins TRBV30 and TRBJ1-4; 7 bases agree with TRBD1. Germline V CDR1 and CDR2: GTSNPN, SVGIG (reference sequence). The V gene end was trimmed by 4 bases and the J gene end by 7 bases; junction bases not matched to a gene: 6. This CDR3 contains 13 residues. The CDR3: CAWKRTGLEKLFF. The CDR3 coding sequence is TGTGCCTGGAAGAGGACAGGACTTGAAAAACTGTTTTTT.

The CDR3 DNA sequence: TGCGCCAGCAGCTTTTCGTCCAGGAGCTCCTACAATGAGCAGTTCTTC. As protein: CASSFSSRSSYNEQFF. This chain links TRBV5-1 with TRBJ2-1; D is ambiguous. The CDR3 is 16 amino acids. CDR1 is SGHRS and CDR2 is YFSETQ in the germline V gene. Trimming took 2 bases from V and 0 from J, leaving 12 bases between them.

V gene TRBV19 combines with J gene TRBJ2-3; TRBD1 might be the D (6 bases). This CDR3 region has 13 residues. V gave up 6 bases and J gave up 5 bases, with 12 bases separating them. The germline V gene has CDR1 LNHDA and CDR2 SQIVND (reference sequence). CDR3 amino acids: CASSSDSRDTQYF. In DNA form, the CDR3 reads TGTGCCAGTAGCTCGGACAGCCGAGATACGCAGTATTTT.

V and J are TRBV7-2 and TRBJ2-2; D is possibly TRBD2 (6 bases). Germline CDR1 and CDR2: SGHTA and FQGNSA. Deletions cut 0 bases from V and 5 bases from J, with 10 bases between. The CDR3 has 15 residues. CDR3 amino acids: CASSLAGGGTGELFF. CDR3 coding DNA: TGTGCCAGCAGCTTAGCGGGGGGAGGAACCGGGGAGCTGTTTTTT.